The 3 T cell receptor beta chains in this list originate from one sample, sequenced in a study of blood T cells in healthy people across ages. Sample-barcoded 5' priming and a J-beta primer mix drove a second PCR of 7 to 11 cycles. TCRdb reanalysed the 5' RACE reads using MiXCR and keeps one entry per CDR3 protein. The sample has about 720,000 distinct CDR3 sequences; 25% are singletons. The same sample was also studied in work on T cells of mothers and their children.

What was sequenced was blood. The receptors originated from a boy aged 5-17 years in good health.

This clonotype was recorded a few times. An end of the junction differs from the germline gene, which may be a read error. The chain recombines TRBV29-1 with TRBJ1-1, with D perhaps TRBD1 (5 bases). The CDR3 length is 13 residues. Germline V CDR1 and CDR2: SQVTM, ANQGSEA. The CDR3 DNA sequence: TGCAGCGTCTTTTTCTGGGGCTACACTGAAGCTTCCTTT. This translates into CSVFFWGYTEASF.

This clonotype occurred a few times. The chain has TRBV6-1 and TRBJ1-2, with unresolved D. Germline CDR1 and CDR2: MNHNS and SASEGT. The V end lost 1 base, the J end lost 0 bases, and 12 bases lay between the germline ends. The CDR3 totals 16 residues. CDR3 in DNA: TGTGCCAGCAGTGAAGAGCGGGCAGACACTAACTATGGCTACACCTTC. It codes for CASSEERADTNYGYTF.

CDR3 amino acids: CSVDSGIRTDTQYF. The CDR3 region has the DNA TGCAGCGTTGATTCGGGGATACGGACAGATACGCAGTATTTT. V is TRBV29-1 and J is TRBJ2-3; weak D call: TRBD2 (5 bases). CDR1 SQVTM and CDR2 ANQGSEA come from the germline V gene. V gave up 3 bases and J gave up 3 bases, with 13 bases separating them. The CDR3 covers 14 residues.